This T cell receptor (beta chain) emerged from a study of cytomegalovirus exposure and HLA in healthy donors (dated by TCRdb to the late 2010s). With respect to the entire study: According to a later analysis, one platform produced both the 100 to 150 validation repertoires and the 670 or so repertoires of the first cohort. In addition to the first cohort of roughly 700 subjects, a separate validation cohort of approximately 120 different subjects was used. The aim of the study was to test whether cataloging public T cell receptors could identify signatures of past pathogen exposure. To predict cytomegalovirus infection status, the study brought together high-throughput TCR immunosequencing, statistical association of individual TCRs with disease status, and machine learning.

Donors formed part of the validation cohort, which comprised 120 subjects and was distinct from the first cohort of under 850 subjects. For this clone: This receptor's antigen is unknown. One base away there is no much larger clone; base qualities are not given.

The CDR3 spans 16 residues, from the cysteine through the phenylalanine. The DNA shown is the 48-base CDR3, in frame from base 1. CDR1 and CDR2 are drawn from the germline V gene: SGHRS, YFSETQ. The V end gives up 2 bases and the J end 2 bases, leaving 5 bases in the junction not matched to a gene. Libraries were constructed by the immunoSEQ multiplex PCR assay. Concerning the study's data processing: A statistical classification framework was developed to diagnose cytomegalovirus status using the catalog of TCR beta chain sequences. What TCRdb holds here is the immuneACCESS table cut down to in-frame rearrangements. Part of the clones is not present; checked against another copy, under half of the missing clones reflect an unresolved V gene, and the others are unexplained. V, J and clone size were drawn from that table, and D and trimming were deduced from the DNA. The sample table contains fewer than 120,000 clones; only one count was recorded for 88% of them. Of the sample, 1.4% to 1.5% is held by the ten largest clones.

Paper-wide results and their limitations: The study gave a list of 150 to 200 TCR beta chains associated with cytomegalovirus. A later analysis lacked HLA typing for the validation cohort, so it scored co-occurrence in that cohort across all 120 or so repertoires. Subsequent analysis determined that TCRs grouped into clusters in the first cohort also showed a tendency toward co-occurrence across the 120 or so validation repertoires, and 90% to 95% of cluster scores exceeded 0. In vitro tests confirmed that a few of the cytomegalovirus-associated TCR beta chains recognize cytomegalovirus antigens. The classifier was reported to diagnose cytomegalovirus status with high specificity and sensitivity in both the original cohort and the validation cohort. Most TCR sequences were observed very rarely across donors, whereas some public TCRs were present in many individuals. The authors suggested that the approach could potentially be generalized to other disease states and immunological phenotypes.

The rearranged segments are TRBV5-1 and TRBJ2-2; 8 bases in between match TRBD2. The TCR was taken from a woman aged 25 to 39 in good health and CMV-seropositive. The sample taken for sequencing was PBMCs. The CDR3 region reads CASSFGLAVNTGELFF. The DNA reads TGCGCCAGCAGCTTCGGACTAGCAGTTAACACCGGGGAGCTGTTTTTT. The variable domain in full, with residues beyond the CDR3 obtained from the reference TRBV5-1 and TRBJ2-2 genes, is KAGVTQTPRYLIKTRGQQVTLSCSPISGHRSVSWYQQTPGQGLQFLFEYFSETQRNKGNFPGRFSGRQFSNSRSEMNVSTLELGDSALYLCASSFGLAVNTGELFFGEGSRLTVL.